This TCR beta chain stems from a study of shared clonotypes between healthy human individuals. As for this clone: The same CDR3 arises from other DNA sequences in this sample as well.

Measured with immunoSEQ multiplex PCR; TCRdb has only the in-frame clones, and not every one. Found here are approximately 2.3 million clones, more than 85% of them singletons; the top ten hold about 0.37%. The CDR3 length is 12 residues. Germline V gives CDR1 LNHDA, CDR2 SQIVND (reference sequence). V gave up 0 bases and J gave up 1 base, with 0 bases separating them. The V call is TRBV19, the J call TRBJ1-1, with no clear D. Source material: naive CD4+ T cells from PBMCs. Noted subset: CD45RA+ positively selected. This TCR came from a man aged 18 to 35 in good health. Some clones in this sample may be carry-over from other donors' samples. The CDR3, as DNA: TGTGCCAGTAGTATAGAGAACACTGAAGCTTTCTTT. Amino acid sequence: CASSIENTEAFF.